This is a list of T cell receptor beta chains from one sample in a study of blood T cell repertoires in COVID-19. Assay used: immunoSEQ multiplex PCR; TCRdb lists only in-frame clones, some missing. The table has tens of thousands of clones, approximately 88% seen once. The sample was peripheral blood. These receptors were taken from a man aged 60 to 69 with COVID-19, enrolled during active disease. Each CDR3 is given with its conserved first and last residue. A D gene is named only where the DNA matches it firmly. Clone size is given for some rows only: seen once, a few or many times, or a class if the clone is expanded.

TRBJ1-3 TRBV19 . . TGTGCCAGTAGTCTCTCTGGAAACACCATATATTTT CASSLSGNTIYF
TRBJ2-3 TRBV5-5 . . TGTGCCAGCAGCTTCGTAGGCAGGGCAGATACGCAGTATTTT CASSFVGRADTQYF
TRBJ1-5 TRBV10-1 . . TGCGCCAGCAGTGGACAGGTCAATCAGCCCCAGCATTTT CASSGQVNQPQHF
TRBJ2-1 TRBV30 . TRBD1 TGTGCCTGGGCCCGACAGGGGCGCAGGGATGAGCAGTTCTTC CAWARQGRRDEQFF
TRBJ2-1 TRBV10-3 . TRBD2 TGTGCCATCAGGACTAGCGGGAGATTTGATGAGCAGTTCTTC CAIRTSGRFDEQFF
TRBJ1-2 TRBV4-1 . . TGCGCCAGCAGCCAAGATCCGGGTAGCTACTATGGCTACACCTTC CASSQDPGSYYGYTF
TRBJ2-7 TRBV3-1/TRBV3-2 . . TGTGCCAGCAGCCAACGACTAGGCCCCTACGAGCAGTACTTC CASSQRLGPYEQYF
TRBJ2-1 TRBV29-1 . TRBD1 TGCAGCGTTGAAGCTGGACAGGGATCCTACAATGAGCAGTTCTTC CSVEAGQGSYNEQFF
TRBJ2-4 TRBV3-1/TRBV3-2 . TRBD2 TGTGCCAGCAGCCAAGCCCCTAGCGGCCAAAACATTCAGTACTTC CASSQAPSGQNIQYF
TRBJ1-3 TRBV6-5 . . TGTGCCAGCAGAGGGGTCGGGGGAAACACCATATATTTT CASRGVGGNTIYF
TRBJ1-1 TRBV24-1 . . TGTGCCACCAGTGACACACAGGGGAACACTGAAGCTTTCTTT CATSDTQGNTEAFF
TRBJ1-2 TRBV24-1 . TRBD1 TGTGCCACCAGTGATCCCTCGACAGGGTCTATTGGCTACACCTTC CATSDPSTGSIGYTF
TRBJ1-2 TRBV29-1 . TRBD1 TGCAGCGTTGGGACAGGGGGCGACTATGGCTACACCTTC CSVGTGGDYGYTF
TRBJ2-1 TRBV19 . TRBD2 TGTGCCAGTAGTATAGATGGGACTAGCGGGGGCGGGAGTTACAATGAGCAGTTCTTC CASSIDGTSGGGSYNEQFF
TRBJ2-1 TRBV30 . . TGTGCCTGGAGTGTAAATGCGCGTATGCCGCAGTTCTTC CAWSVNARMPQFF
TRBJ2-1 TRBV19 once . TGTGCCAGTGGTCTAAGGGGGACCCCAAGGGATGAGCAGTTCTTC CASGLRGTPRDEQFF
TRBJ2-7 TRBV4-1 . TRBD2 TGCGCCAGCAGCCCGCGGACTGGGGGGGACGAGCAGTACTTC CASSPRTGGDEQYF